A single TCR beta chain is shown here with its context. The data belong to a study of blood T cell repertoires in COVID-19. In the original analysis: By means of reference gene primer amplification, nucleated cell counts were estimated. Using immunoSEQ multiplex PCR, the repertoire was profiled, and TCRdb retains in-frame clones only, with some absent. D and trimming come from the DNA, and the V and J calls and clone size come from that table. This repertoire shows roughly 40,000 clones, about 83% found once; its top ten account for approximately 45%. The length of the CDR3 is 15 residues. V shed 3 bases and J shed 1 base, with 9 bases lying between them. The germline gives CDR1 KGHSH, CDR2 LQKENI.

Sequencing was carried out using peripheral blood. The V and J genes are TRBV18 and TRBJ2-2, with D possibly TRBD2 on 5 matching bases. The clonotype originates from a woman older than 75 with active or convalescent COVID-19. The CDR3 region has the DNA TGTGCCAGCTCACCGGGCGCGGGGAACACCGGGGAGCTGTTTTTT. Residues: CASSPGAGNTGELFF.